These 5 T cell receptor beta chains originate from one sample sequenced in a study of blood T cell repertoires in COVID-19. Sequencing used immunoSEQ multiplex PCR; TCRdb keeps in-frame clones, though not all of them. The sample holds over 60,000 clones, 90% seen once. Sequenced input: peripheral blood. The receptors were gathered from a man aged 60-69 years with acute or convalescent COVID-19.

The rearrangement links TRBV2 to TRBJ2-1; maybe TRBD2 (7 bases). Germline values: CDR1 SNHLY, CDR2 FYNNEI. Trimming removed 7 bases from V and 4 bases from J, with 14 bases in between. This CDR3 has 14 amino acids. CDR3 coding DNA: TGTGCCAGCACGGAAGGGGGGGCTTACAATGAGCAGTTCTTC. Translation gives CASTEGGAYNEQFF.

This clone occurred a few times. The genes are TRBV30 and TRBJ2-1; no clear D. V was clipped by 0 bases and J by 3 bases, with 3 bases between them. CDR3 length equals 12 residues. Germline V gene data show CDR1 as GTSNPN and CDR2 as SVGIG (reference sequence). In DNA form, the CDR3 reads TGTGCCTGGAGTGTCCTCTACAATGAGCAGTTCTTC. Encoded protein: CAWSVLYNEQFF.

The CDR3 DNA reads TGTGCCACCAGTAGAACAGGGAGCTCCTACAATGAGCAGTTCTTC. Translating it yields CATSRTGSSYNEQFF. The chain couples TRBV24-1 to TRBJ2-1, with D tentatively TRBD1 (6 bases). This CDR3 comprises 15 residues. The V end was cut by 6 bases, the J end by 0 bases, with 11 bases between. The germline V gene encodes CDR1 KGHDR and CDR2 SFDVKD.

This chain connects TRBV25-1 to TRBJ2-5, with 9 bases matching TRBD1. V dropped 5 bases and J dropped 4; count of bases not matched to a gene: 11. The germline V gene encodes CDR1 MGHDK and CDR2 SYGVNS. This CDR3 comprises 16 residues. The CDR3 region has the DNA TGTGCCAGCAGTCCCTTGGCGACAGGGGGATCAGAGACCCAGTACTTC. The encoded protein is CASSPLATGGSETQYF.

V and J are TRBV13 and TRBJ2-2; possibly TRBD2 for D (6 bases). The CDR3 has 17 amino acids. Germline assignment: CDR1 PRHDT and CDR2 FYEKMQ (reference sequence). The V and J ends lost 0 bases and 8 bases respectively, with 19 bases between them. The CDR3 DNA reads TGTGCCAGCAGCTTAGGCTTCGGCCCCGATGGGACTGGGGAGCTGTTTTTT. Translating gives CASSLGFGPDGTGELFF.